The clone carrying this T cell receptor (beta chain) was counted many times. This sample is part of a study of metastatic and nonmetastatic thyroid tumors. Study-wide background: Patients with malignant and benign thyroid disease provided blood and tumor or nodule tissue, whose repertoires were compared.

Using MiXCR, TCRdb reanalyzed the PCR reads. This sample has thousands of clones, with about 34% found just once. Trimming stripped 4 bases from V and 5 bases from J, with 13 bases between. The CDR3 runs to 14 residues. Germline CDR1 and CDR2: LGHDT and YNNKEL (reference sequence). Thyroid surgery was preceded by no treatment in any patient. The clonotype originates from a female donor with papillary thyroid cancer or a benign thyroid nodule (not recorded which). Some clones in this sample may be carry-over from other donors' samples. Sequencing input: adjacent normal tissue. V and J are TRBV3-1 and TRBJ2-3; no clear D gene. CDR3: CASSLTAGGDTQYF. CDR3 coding DNA: TGTGCCAGCAGCCTGACCGCAGGCGGAGATACGCAGTATTTT.